This T cell receptor (beta chain) was sequenced in a study of PD-L1 blockade in urothelial cancer. Study information: At some point between 2014 and 2016 therapy began: atezolizumab 1,200 mg intravenously every 3 weeks. Blood-derived samples held a median about 150,000 T cells.

Libraries were prepared by immunoSEQ multiplex PCR; TCRdb keeps only in-frame clonotypes and omits some of them. The profile shows tens of thousands of clones, around 92% of them singletons. The CDR3 length is 19 residues. Germline trimming cut 5 bases from V and 0 bases from J; bases unmatched to any gene: 16. Germline CDR1 reads SEHNR; CDR2 reads FQNEAQ (reference sequence). Specified time point: pretreatment peripheral blood. This material consisted of PBMCs, taken around atezolizumab (anti-PD-L1) treatment. The chain combines TRBV7-9 with TRBJ2-7, with TRBD1 matching over 10 bases. The sequence was obtained from a woman over 75 with urothelial cancer. The CDR3 loop reads CASSNTRDRGLLLSYEQYF. Written as DNA, the CDR3 is TGTGCCAGCAGCAATACCCGGGACAGGGGACTCTTACTCTCCTACGAGCAGTACTTC. Filled out from reference TRBV7-9 and TRBJ2-7, the complete variable domain reads DTGVSQNPRHKITKRGQNVTFRCDPISEHNRLYWYRQTLGQGPEFLTYFQNEAQLEKSRLLSDRFSAERPKGSFSTLEIQRTEQGDSAMYLCASSNTRDRGLLLSYEQYFGPGTRLTVT.